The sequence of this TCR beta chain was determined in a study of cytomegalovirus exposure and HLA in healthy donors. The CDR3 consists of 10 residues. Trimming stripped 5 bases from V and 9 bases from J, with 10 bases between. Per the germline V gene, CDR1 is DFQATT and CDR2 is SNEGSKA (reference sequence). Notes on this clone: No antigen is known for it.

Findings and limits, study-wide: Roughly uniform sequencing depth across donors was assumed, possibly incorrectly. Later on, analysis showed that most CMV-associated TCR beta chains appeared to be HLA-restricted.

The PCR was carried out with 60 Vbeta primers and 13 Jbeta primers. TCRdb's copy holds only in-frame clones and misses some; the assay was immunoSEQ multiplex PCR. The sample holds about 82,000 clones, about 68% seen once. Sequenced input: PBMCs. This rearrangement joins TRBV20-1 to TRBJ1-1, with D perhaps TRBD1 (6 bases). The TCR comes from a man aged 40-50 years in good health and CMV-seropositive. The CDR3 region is CSAHQGQAFF. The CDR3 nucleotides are TGCAGTGCTCACCAGGGGCAAGCTTTCTTT.